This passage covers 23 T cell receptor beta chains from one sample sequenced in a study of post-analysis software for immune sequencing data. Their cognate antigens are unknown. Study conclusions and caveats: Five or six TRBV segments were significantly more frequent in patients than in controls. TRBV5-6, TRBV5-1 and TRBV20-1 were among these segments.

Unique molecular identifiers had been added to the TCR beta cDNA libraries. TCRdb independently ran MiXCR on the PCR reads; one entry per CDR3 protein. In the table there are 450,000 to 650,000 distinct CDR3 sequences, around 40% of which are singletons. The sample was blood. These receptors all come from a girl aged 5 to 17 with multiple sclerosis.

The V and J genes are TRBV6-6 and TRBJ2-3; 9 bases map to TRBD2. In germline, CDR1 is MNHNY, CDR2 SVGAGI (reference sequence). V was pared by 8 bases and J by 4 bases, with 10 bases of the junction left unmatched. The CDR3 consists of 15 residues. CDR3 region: CASSKAGLAADTQYF. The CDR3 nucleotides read TGTGCCAGCTCCAAAGCGGGACTAGCCGCAGATACGCAGTATTTT.

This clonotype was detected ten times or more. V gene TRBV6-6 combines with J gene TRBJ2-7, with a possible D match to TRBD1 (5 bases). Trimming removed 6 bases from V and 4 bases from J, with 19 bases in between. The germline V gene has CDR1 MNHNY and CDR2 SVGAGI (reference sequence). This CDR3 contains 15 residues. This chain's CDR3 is CASSSVLDTLYEQYF. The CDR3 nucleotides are TGTGCCAGCAGCTCCGTACTGGACACATTATACGAGCAGTACTTC.

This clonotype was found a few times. CDR3 DNA sequence: TGCGCCAGCAGCCAGTACGAGGACGTCACAGATACGCAGTATTTT. Amino acid sequence: CASSQYEDVTDTQYF. V and J are TRBV4-1 and TRBJ2-3; D unclear. Per germline, CDR1 MGHRA and CDR2 YSYEKL. V was clipped by 3 bases and J by 2 bases, with 12 bases between them. This CDR3 is 15 amino acids long.

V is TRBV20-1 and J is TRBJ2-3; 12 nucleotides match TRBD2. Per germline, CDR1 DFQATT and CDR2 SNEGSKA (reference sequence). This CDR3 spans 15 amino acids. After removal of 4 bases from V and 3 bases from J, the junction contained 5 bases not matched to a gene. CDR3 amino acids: CSATSGGGLTDTQYF. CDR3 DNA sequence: TGCAGTGCTACTAGCGGGGGGGGTTTGACAGATACGCAGTATTTT.

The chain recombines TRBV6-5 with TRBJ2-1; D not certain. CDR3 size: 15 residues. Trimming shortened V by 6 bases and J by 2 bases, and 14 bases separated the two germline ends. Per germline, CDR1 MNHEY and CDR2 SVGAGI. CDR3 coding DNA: TGTGCCAGCAGAGTTACTACGAATACCTACAATGAGCAGTTCTTC. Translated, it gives CASRVTTNTYNEQFF.

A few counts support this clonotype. The CDR3 coding sequence is TGCAGCGGGGCTTTGGGTGGTGCAGGGAGCTACGAGCAGTACTTC. Protein sequence: CSGALGGAGSYEQYF. The V gene is TRBV29-1, the J gene TRBJ2-7; possibly TRBD1 or TRBD2 for D (5 bases each). The CDR3 is made up of 15 amino acids. Germline lookup yields CDR1 SQVTM and CDR2 ANQGSEA. Trimming cost V 7 bases and J 3 bases, with 22 bases left between them.

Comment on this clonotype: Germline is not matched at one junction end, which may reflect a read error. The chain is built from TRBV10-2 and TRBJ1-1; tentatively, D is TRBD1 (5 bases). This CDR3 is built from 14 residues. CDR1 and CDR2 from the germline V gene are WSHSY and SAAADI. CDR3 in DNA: TGCGCCAGCAGGGAAGGGGAAGGGAACGCTGAAGCTTTCTTT. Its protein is CASREGEGNAEAFF.

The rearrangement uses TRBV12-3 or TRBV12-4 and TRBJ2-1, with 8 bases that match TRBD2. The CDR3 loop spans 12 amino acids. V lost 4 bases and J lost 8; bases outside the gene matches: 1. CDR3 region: CASSWTSHEQFF. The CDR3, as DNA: TGTGCCAGCAGTTGGACTAGCCATGAGCAGTTCTTC.

The CDR3 loop reads CSVEPLKGEQFF. The CDR3 nucleotides read TGCAGCGTTGAACCCCTTAAGGGCGAGCAGTTCTTC. This chain uses TRBV29-1 with TRBJ2-1; the D is unclear. The V and J ends lost 2 bases and 10 bases respectively, with 12 bases between them. Germline V gene data show CDR1 as SQVTM and CDR2 as ANQGSEA. This CDR3 comprises 12 residues.

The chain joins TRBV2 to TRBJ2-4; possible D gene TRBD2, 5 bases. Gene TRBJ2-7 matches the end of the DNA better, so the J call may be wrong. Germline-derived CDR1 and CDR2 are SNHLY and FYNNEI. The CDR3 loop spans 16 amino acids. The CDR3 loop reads CASSGGLVAYPYEQYF. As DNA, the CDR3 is TGTGCCAGCAGTGGAGGTTTGGTAGCGTATCCTTACGAGCAGTACTTC.

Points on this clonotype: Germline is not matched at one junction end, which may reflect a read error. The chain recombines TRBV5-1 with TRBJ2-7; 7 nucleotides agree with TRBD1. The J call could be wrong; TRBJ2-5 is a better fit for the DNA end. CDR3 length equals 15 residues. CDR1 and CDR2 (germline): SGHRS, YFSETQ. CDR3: CAGSLVGDRGETQYF. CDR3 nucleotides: TGCGCCGGCAGCTTGGTGGGGGACAGAGGGGAGACCCAGTACTTC.

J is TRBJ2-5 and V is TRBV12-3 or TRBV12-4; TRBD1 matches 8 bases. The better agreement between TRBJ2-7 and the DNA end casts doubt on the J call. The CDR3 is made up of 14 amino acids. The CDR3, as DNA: TGTGCCAGCAGCGCTTTCGGACAGGGTTCCGAGCAGTACTTC. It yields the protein CASSAFGQGSEQYF.

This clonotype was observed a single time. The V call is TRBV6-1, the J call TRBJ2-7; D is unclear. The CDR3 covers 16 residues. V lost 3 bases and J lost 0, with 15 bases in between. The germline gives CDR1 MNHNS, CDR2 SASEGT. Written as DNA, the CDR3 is TGTGCCAGCAGTGACCATCCCACAGCTACCTCCTACGAGCAGTACTTC. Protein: CASSDHPTATSYEQYF.

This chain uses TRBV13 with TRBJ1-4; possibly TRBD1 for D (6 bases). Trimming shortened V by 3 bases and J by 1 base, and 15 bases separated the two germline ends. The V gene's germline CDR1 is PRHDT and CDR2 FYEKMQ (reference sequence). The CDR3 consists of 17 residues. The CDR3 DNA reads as TGTGCCAGCAGCTTGGGATCTGGGGGGCGAACTAATGAAAAACTGTTTTTT. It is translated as CASSLGSGGRTNEKLFF. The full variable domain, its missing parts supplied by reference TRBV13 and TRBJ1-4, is AAGVIQSPRHLIKEKRETATLKCYPIPRHDTVYWYQQGPGQDPQFLISFYEKMQSDKGSIPDRFSAQQFSDYHSELNMSSLELGDSALYFCASSLGSGGRTNEKLFFGSGTQLSVL.

CDR3 DNA sequence: TGCGCCAGCAGCCCTAACTCGCTCGCAGCGGGCGACTACGAGCAGTACTTC. This encodes CASSPNSLAAGDYEQYF. The chain combines TRBV5-1 with TRBJ2-7, with D perhaps TRBD2 (6 bases). Germline loops: CDR1 SGHRS, CDR2 YFSETQ. This CDR3 spans 17 amino acids. Trimming removed 4 bases from V and 3 bases from J, with 23 bases in between.

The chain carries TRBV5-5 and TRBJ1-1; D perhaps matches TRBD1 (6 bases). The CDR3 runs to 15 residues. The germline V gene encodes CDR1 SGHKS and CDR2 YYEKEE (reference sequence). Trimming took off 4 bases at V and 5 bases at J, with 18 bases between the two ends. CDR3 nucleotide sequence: TGTGCCAGCAGCCGACCTGAGGGGGGGGAAACTGAAGCTTTCTTT. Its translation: CASSRPEGGETEAFF.

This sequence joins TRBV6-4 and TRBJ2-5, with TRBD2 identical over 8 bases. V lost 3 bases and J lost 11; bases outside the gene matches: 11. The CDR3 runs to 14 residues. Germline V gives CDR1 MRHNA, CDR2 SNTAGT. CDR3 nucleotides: TGTGCCAGCAGTGAAGCGGGAGACTACAATGAGCAGTACTTC. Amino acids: CASSEAGDYNEQYF.

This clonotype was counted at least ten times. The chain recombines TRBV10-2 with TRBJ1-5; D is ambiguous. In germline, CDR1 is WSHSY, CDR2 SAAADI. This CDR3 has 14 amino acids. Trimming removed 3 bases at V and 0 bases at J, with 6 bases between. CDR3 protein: CASSESDSNQPQHF. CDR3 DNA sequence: TGCGCCAGCAGTGAATCTGATAGCAATCAGCCCCAGCATTTT.

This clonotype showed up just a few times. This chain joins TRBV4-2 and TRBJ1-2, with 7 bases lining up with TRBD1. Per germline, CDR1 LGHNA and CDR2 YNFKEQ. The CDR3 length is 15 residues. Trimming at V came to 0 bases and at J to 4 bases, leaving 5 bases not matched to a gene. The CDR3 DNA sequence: TGTGCCAGCAGCCAAGAGCAGGGGGTGGCCTATGGCTACACCTTC. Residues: CASSQEQGVAYGYTF.

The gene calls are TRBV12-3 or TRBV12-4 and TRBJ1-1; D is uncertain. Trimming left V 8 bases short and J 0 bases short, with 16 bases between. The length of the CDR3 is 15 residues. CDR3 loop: CASRLGQPMNTEAFF. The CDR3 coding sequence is TGTGCCAGCCGCTTGGGCCAGCCTATGAACACTGAAGCTTTCTTT.

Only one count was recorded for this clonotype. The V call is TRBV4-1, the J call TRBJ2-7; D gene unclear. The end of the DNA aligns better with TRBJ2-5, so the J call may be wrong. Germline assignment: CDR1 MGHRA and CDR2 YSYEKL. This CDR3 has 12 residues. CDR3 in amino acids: CASSQQEETQYF. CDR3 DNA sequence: TGCGCCAGCAGCCAACAGGAGGAGACCCAGTACTTC.

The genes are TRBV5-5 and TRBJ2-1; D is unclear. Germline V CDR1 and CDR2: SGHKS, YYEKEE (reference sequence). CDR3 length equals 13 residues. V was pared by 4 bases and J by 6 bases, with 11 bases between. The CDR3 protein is CASSTRPSNEQFF. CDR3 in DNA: TGTGCCAGCAGCACCCGCCCCAGCAATGAGCAGTTCTTC.

In DNA, the CDR3 is TGCAGCGTCAGGCAGGGAGTCACTGAAGCTTTCTTT. It yields the protein CSVRQGVTEAFF. This chain uses TRBV29-1 with TRBJ1-1; weak D call: TRBD1 (5 bases). Germline-derived CDR1 and CDR2 are SQVTM and ANQGSEA. The CDR3 loop spans 12 amino acids. The V end lost 6 bases, the J end lost 4 bases, and 12 bases lay between the germline ends.